The 32 T cell receptor beta chains reported below all come from one sample, sequenced in a study of T cell responses to AZD1222 COVID-19 vaccine (dated by TCRdb to the early 2020s). Receptors were amplified or captured by the immunoSEQ multiplex PCR assay. Not all clones reach the TCRdb copy of this immuneACCESS table, which keeps in-frame sequences only. Checked studies attribute under half of the gap to unresolved V genes and leave the rest unexplained. The sample table shows roughly 140,000 clones, and 90% to 95% are seen once. The ten biggest clones cover more than 1.3% of the sample. In light of the paper, this sample's time point label describes: about 28 days (+/-7) after the second vaccine dose. This specimen was peripheral blood, taken 28 days after the second AZD1222 dose. These receptors came from an adult who received the AZD1222 COVID-19 vaccine.

The chain couples TRBV7-8 to TRBJ2-7; D call uncertain. Germline V gene data show CDR1 as SGHVS and CDR2 as FQNEAQ. V was cut by 8 bases and J by 1 base, with 12 bases left in between. The CDR3 has 13 residues. CDR3 loop: CASGPLGSYEQYF. DNA of the CDR3: TGTGCCAGCGGGCCCTTAGGGTCCTACGAGCAGTACTTC. Filled out from reference TRBV7-8 and TRBJ2-7, the complete variable domain reads GAGVSQSPRYKVAKRGQDVALRCDPISGHVSLFWYQQALGQGPEFLTYFQNEAQLDKSGLPSDRFFAERPEGSVSTLKIQRTQQEDSAVYLCASGPLGSYEQYFGPGTRLTVT.

This chain links TRBV13 with TRBJ2-7; D ambiguous. The length of the CDR3 is 12 residues. V shed 6 bases and J shed 5 bases, with 11 bases lying between them. Germline CDR1 and CDR2: PRHDT and FYEKMQ (reference sequence). The CDR3 is CASSRGINEQYF. The CDR3 DNA is TGTGCCAGCAGTCGAGGAATTAACGAGCAGTACTTC.

The rearrangement joins TRBV12-5 to TRBJ1-5, with D maybe TRBD1 (5 bases). V was cut by 5 bases and J by 6 bases, with 14 bases left in between. In germline, CDR1 is LGHNT, CDR2 FRNRAP. The CDR3 loop spans 14 amino acids. CDR3 residues: CASGLNLGGQPQHF. CDR3 nucleotide sequence: TGTGCTAGTGGTCTCAATTTGGGGGGTCAGCCCCAGCATTTT.

This chain connects TRBV7-9 to TRBJ2-7, with 11 bases fitting TRBD1. The germline V gene has CDR1 SEHNR and CDR2 FQNEAQ (reference sequence). The CDR3 is 13 amino acids. With V trimmed by 11 bases and J by 6 bases, 9 bases remained unmatched. The CDR3 sequence: CAGRGQGASEQYF. CDR3 sequence (DNA): TGTGCCGGTAGAGGACAGGGGGCTAGCGAGCAGTACTTC.

This rearrangement joins TRBV30 to TRBJ1-5, with 7 nucleotides matching TRBD1. CDR1 GTSNPN and CDR2 SVGIG come from the germline V gene (reference sequence). This CDR3 is 16 amino acids long. After removal of 2 bases from V and 3 bases from J, the junction contained 10 bases not matched to a gene. CDR3 nucleotides: TGTGCCTGGAGTTCTACGGACAGGAAATACAATCAGCCCCAGCATTTT. Its protein is CAWSSTDRKYNQPQHF.

The J gene is TRBJ2-7, the V gene TRBV27, with 8 nucleotides matching TRBD1. The CDR3 is made up of 15 amino acids. Germline lookup yields CDR1 MNHEY and CDR2 SMNVEV (reference sequence). V lost 5 bases, J lost 0 bases, and 6 bases stayed unmatched. CDR3 region: CASSATGGSSYEQYF. In DNA, the CDR3 is TGTGCCAGCAGTGCCACAGGGGGAAGCTCCTACGAGCAGTACTTC.

V is TRBV15 and J is TRBJ1-6, with no clear D. V was pared by 2 bases and J by 7 bases, with 6 bases between. Germline V gene data show CDR1 as LNHNV and CDR2 as YYDKDF (reference sequence). The CDR3 sequence is 13 residues long. The CDR3 sequence is CATSRRKNSPLHF. In DNA form, the CDR3 reads TGTGCCACCAGCAGACGGAAGAATTCACCCCTCCACTTT.

The chain employs TRBV7-8 and TRBJ1-5; unclear D gene. The V end was cut by 3 bases, the J end by 4 bases, with 13 bases between. This CDR3 has 15 residues. Germline V gives CDR1 SGHVS, CDR2 FQNEAQ. CDR3 amino acids: CASSFEAWRNQPQHF. CDR3 DNA: TGTGCCAGCAGCTTCGAGGCGTGGAGGAATCAGCCCCAGCATTTT.

The V call is TRBV15, the J call TRBJ2-3; D not resolved. Trimming stripped 4 bases from V and 2 bases from J, with 4 bases between. The V gene's germline CDR1 is LNHNV and CDR2 YYDKDF (reference sequence). The CDR3 sequence is 12 residues long. CDR3 nucleotides: TGTGCCACCAGCACCGCCACAGATACGCAGTATTTT. Translation gives CATSTATDTQYF.

This chain connects TRBV2 to TRBJ2-3; D is unclear. Trimming cost V 0 bases and J 2 bases, with 9 bases left between them. The CDR3 has 15 amino acids. Germline V gives CDR1 SNHLY, CDR2 FYNNEI. Written as DNA, the CDR3 is TGTGCCAGCAGTGAAGCAAAAAGTTACACAGATACGCAGTATTTT. Translated: CASSEAKSYTDTQYF.

CDR3 in DNA: TGTGCCAGCAGCGTAGGGGCTAGCACAGATACGCAGTATTTT. It is translated as CASSVGASTDTQYF. The genes are TRBV9 and TRBJ2-3; D is uncertain. The CDR3 length is 14 residues. The ends were cut back, 0 bases at V and 0 bases at J, with 5 bases in the middle. Per germline, CDR1 SGDLS and CDR2 YYNGEE.

The rearrangement links TRBV28 to TRBJ1-1; maybe TRBD1 (6 bases). The V and J ends lost 0 bases and 1 base respectively, with 15 bases between them. Germline lookup yields CDR1 MDHEN and CDR2 SYDVKM. This CDR3 region has 17 residues. The CDR3 nucleotides read TGTGCCAGCAGTTTATGGTTTCAGGACAGAGAGAACACTGAAGCTTTCTTT. It yields the protein CASSLWFQDRENTEAFF.

The gene calls are TRBV7-9 and TRBJ1-1; D is unresolved. Germline CDR1 reads SEHNR; CDR2 reads FQNEAQ (reference sequence). The CDR3 has 11 residues. The V end lost 8 bases, the J end lost 4 bases, and 8 bases lay between the germline ends. For the CDR3, the DNA is TGTGCCAGCCTCCGAGGCACTGAAGCTTTCTTT. It specifies CASLRGTEAFF.

The J gene is TRBJ2-1, the V gene TRBV3-1 (or the pseudogene TRBV3-2); 10 bases are shared with TRBD2. Germline trimming cut 4 bases from V and 3 bases from J; bases unmatched to any gene: 3. CDR3 length: 15 amino acids. Germline CDR1 is LGHDT and CDR2 is YNNKEL (reference sequence). The chain's CDR3 is CASSPSGGSYNEQFF. DNA for the CDR3: TGTGCCAGCAGCCCTAGCGGGGGTAGCTACAATGAGCAGTTCTTC.

The rearrangement uses TRBV6-5 and TRBJ2-7; D unresolved. The CDR3 runs to 14 residues. Germline V lookup: CDR1 MNHEY, CDR2 SVGAGI. The V gene lost 0 bases and the J gene lost 2 bases, with 8 bases spanning the gap. The CDR3 loop reads CASSYSTATYEQYF. The CDR3 coding sequence is TGTGCCAGCAGTTACTCGACGGCCACCTACGAGCAGTACTTC.

The chain has TRBV7-9 and TRBJ2-1; 10 bases are shared with TRBD2. CDR3 size: 14 residues. The J segment lost 15 bases and the V segment lost 2 bases, leaving 10 bases of the junction unmatched. From germline, CDR1 is SEHNR and CDR2 FQNEAQ (reference sequence). The CDR3 coding sequence is TGTGCCAGCAGCTTACTAGCGGGAGACCAAGAGTGGTTCTTC. Amino acid sequence: CASSLLAGDQEWFF.

This clone has only one observation. V and J are TRBV6-1 and TRBJ2-5; D perhaps matches TRBD2 (6 bases). V was cut by 8 bases and J by 5 bases, with 21 bases left in between. This CDR3 is 15 amino acids long. Looked up from germline, CDR1 is MNHNS and CDR2 is SASEGT. CDR3 nucleotides: TGTGCCAGCGCGAACCGCGGGGCGATGAAGGAGACCCAGTACTTC. Translation: CASANRGAMKETQYF.

The chain couples TRBV5-1 to TRBJ1-4, with unresolved D. Trimming cost V 0 bases and J 0 bases, with 9 bases left between them. Germline CDR1 and CDR2: SGHRS and YFSETQ. CDR3 length equals 16 residues. CDR3 DNA: TGCGCCAGCAGCTTGGGGCAGACTGCAACTAATGAAAAACTGTTTTTT. It encodes CASSLGQTATNEKLFF.

The CDR3 region has the DNA TGTGCCAGCAGTCCGGGACGTACGAACTATGGCTACACCTTC. This sequence encodes CASSPGRTNYGYTF. The rearrangement joins TRBV27 to TRBJ1-2; D might be TRBD1 (5 bases). Germline V lookup: CDR1 MNHEY, CDR2 SMNVEV (reference sequence). This CDR3 has 14 amino acids. V lost 5 bases to trimming and J lost 2 bases, with 12 bases between them.

As DNA, the CDR3 is TGTGCCAGTAGTATAGGTAGGGAAAACATTCAGTACTTC. Translation: CASSIGRENIQYF. J is TRBJ2-4 and V is TRBV19; D ambiguous. The CDR3 totals 13 residues. V dropped 1 base and J dropped 5 bases, with 6 bases sitting between them. Germline-derived CDR1 and CDR2 are LNHDA and SQIVND (reference sequence).

The chain is built from TRBV6-1 and TRBJ2-2; TRBD2 aligns across 7 bases. The germline CDR1 and CDR2 sequences are MNHNS and SASEGT. The CDR3 has 16 amino acids. The V gene end was trimmed by 3 bases and the J gene end by 3 bases; junction bases not matched to a gene: 7. Here the CDR3 DNA reads TGTGCCAGCAGTGAGGTTACTAGCGTTTACACCGGGGAGCTGTTTTTT. This codes for CASSEVTSVYTGELFF.

V usage is TRBV11-2 and J usage is TRBJ1-2; D ambiguous. The length of the CDR3 is 14 residues. V lost 8 bases and J lost 2, with 15 bases in between. Germline CDR1 SGHAT, CDR2 FQNNGV. Here the CDR3 reads CASSSLGTNYGYTF. In nucleotides, the CDR3 is TGTGCCAGCTCCTCTCTTGGCACGAACTATGGCTACACCTTC. The full variable domain, rest sourced from reference TRBV11-2 and TRBJ1-2, is EAGVAQSPRYKIIEKRQSVAFWCNPISGHATLYWYQQILGQGPKLLIQFQNNGVVDDSQLPKDRFSAERLKGVDSTLKIQPAKLEDSAVYLCASSSLGTNYGYTFGSGTRLTVV.

The chain recombines TRBV14 with TRBJ1-2; D ambiguous. Trimming shortened V by 1 base and J by 7 bases, and 10 bases separated the two germline ends. CDR1 and CDR2 (germline): SGHDN, FVKESK. The CDR3 consists of 13 residues. CDR3 loop: CASSQVTAFGYTF. The CDR3 coding sequence is TGTGCCAGCAGCCAAGTCACAGCTTTTGGCTACACCTTC.

This rearrangement joins TRBV7-9 to TRBJ2-7, with 7 bases identical to TRBD1. The CDR3 has 14 amino acids. Germline V gene lookup returns CDR1 SEHNR and CDR2 FQNEAQ (reference sequence). V dropped 8 bases and J dropped 7; count of bases not matched to a gene: 14. The CDR3 DNA reads TGTGCCAGCGTAGAATGGACAGGAATGGGAGAGCAGTACTTC. It yields the protein CASVEWTGMGEQYF.

The gene calls are TRBV7-2 and TRBJ2-7; 7 nucleotides agree with TRBD2. CDR3 length: 14 residues. After removal of 1 base from V and 7 bases from J, the junction contained 7 bases not matched to a gene. The V gene's germline CDR1 is SGHTA and CDR2 FQGNSA. In nucleotides, the CDR3 is TGTGCCAGCAGCTTAGGGGAACTAGCGCATGAGCAGTACTTC. It is translated as CASSLGELAHEQYF.

About this clone: Other DNA sequences in this sample translate to the same CDR3. The J gene is TRBJ1-1, the V gene TRBV11-2, with 9 bases identical to TRBD1. The CDR3 covers 15 residues. V was clipped by 4 bases and J by 1 base; unmatched bases: 4. CDR1 SGHAT and CDR2 FQNNGV come from the germline V gene. The CDR3 coding sequence is TGTGCCAGCAGCTCCACGGACAGGGGGAACACTGAAGCTTTCTTT. This gives the protein CASSSTDRGNTEAFF.

This chain uses TRBV7-3 with TRBJ2-3; 7 nucleotides line up with TRBD2. Germline-derived CDR1 and CDR2 are SGHTA and FQGTGA. Unmatched junction bases numbered 15, after V lost 4 bases and J lost 2 bases. The CDR3 consists of 18 residues. The CDR3 DNA follows: TGTGCCAGCAGCTCTAGCGGCCCCCCCACCCCCGACACAGATACGCAGTATTTT. Its translation is CASSSSGPPTPDTDTQYF.

J is TRBJ2-2 and V is TRBV4-1, with 8 bases identical to TRBD2. Germline assignment: CDR1 MGHRA and CDR2 YSYEKL. This CDR3 is built from 16 residues. The J segment lost 3 bases and the V segment lost 4 bases, leaving 7 bases of the junction unmatched. DNA for the CDR3: TGCGCCAGCAGCCGGCAACTAGCGGTGGACACCGGGGAGCTGTTTTTT. Its translation is CASSRQLAVDTGELFF.

The chain has TRBV14 and TRBJ2-1, with 15 bases aligning to TRBD2. The junction had 7 bases not matched to a gene; V was cut back by 8 bases and J by 5 bases. The CDR3 has 16 residues. Germline V gene data show CDR1 as SGHDN and CDR2 as FVKESK. The CDR3 region has the DNA TGTGCCAGCGGCAGGACTAGCGGGGGGGTAAACAATGAGCAGTTCTTC. Translating it yields CASGRTSGGVNNEQFF.

The V gene is TRBV5-6, the J gene TRBJ1-5; 8 positions match TRBD1. V was clipped by 3 bases and J by 7 bases; unmatched bases: 6. The CDR3 spans 14 residues. From germline, CDR1 is SGHDT and CDR2 YYEEEE. CDR3 bases: TGTGCCAGCAGCTCAGGACAGGGCCGCCAGCCCCAGCATTTT. It yields the protein CASSSGQGRQPQHF.

This clone was observed once. The gene calls are TRBV5-1 and TRBJ1-6; the D is unclear. The V gene's germline CDR1 is SGHRS and CDR2 YFSETQ. V was pared by 0 bases and J by 0 bases, with 10 bases between. The CDR3 runs to 17 residues. The CDR3 nucleotides read TGCGCCAGCAGCTTGGTTTCAGCTAGCTCCTATAATTCACCCCTCCACTTT. Amino acid sequence: CASSLVSASSYNSPLHF. Full variable domain (rest looked up from reference TRBV5-1 and TRBJ1-6): KAGVTQTPRYLIKTRGQQVTLSCSPISGHRSVSWYQQTPGQGLQFLFEYFSETQRNKGNFPGRFSGRQFSNSRSEMNVSTLELGDSALYLCASSLVSASSYNSPLHFGNGTRLTVT.

This chain links TRBV9 with TRBJ1-6, with D tentatively TRBD1 (6 bases). The CDR3 contains 16 residues. Germline lookup yields CDR1 SGDLS and CDR2 YYNGEE. Trimming removed 0 bases at V and 7 bases at J, with 14 bases between. The CDR3 loop reads CASSVGGGQKNSPLHF. The CDR3 DNA follows: TGTGCCAGCAGCGTAGGTGGAGGACAGAAGAATTCACCCCTCCACTTT.